The present T cell receptor beta chain was sequenced within a study of CD8+ T cells in alopecia areata. Study background: Those patients who were treated received oral tofacitinib, which was given at 5 to 10 mg twice daily for moderate-to-severe alopecia areata. Study results and limitations: The study found tofacitinib significantly decreased scalp clonality and expanded CD8+ clones among the top 100. Under tofacitinib, numerous expanded lesional clonotypes remained detectable in scalp and blood.

The authors extracted RNA and reverse transcribed it into cDNA as the sequencing template. Clones were sequenced by immunoSEQ multiplex PCR, and TCRdb holds only the in-frame ones, with some missing. The sample records 150,000 to 250,000 clones, roughly 50% being singletons. Germline V lookup: CDR1 MNHEY, CDR2 SVGAGI. The CDR3 length is 14 residues. With 4 bases clipped from V and 0 bases from J, the junction kept 3 bases outside the gene matches. Comments on this clone: Its target is unknown.

Treatment defined: oral pan-JAK inhibitor, 5-10 mg twice daily. The sequences come from CD4+ T cells sorted from blood, collected at week 24, from a patient treated with tofacitinib. This chain connects TRBV6-5 to TRBJ2-7, with 7 bases matching TRBD2. This receptor was taken from a human donor with alopecia areata. The chain's CDR3 is CASSSRGVSYEQYF. CDR3 DNA: TGTGCCAGCAGTTCCCGGGGGGTCTCCTACGAGCAGTACTTC.